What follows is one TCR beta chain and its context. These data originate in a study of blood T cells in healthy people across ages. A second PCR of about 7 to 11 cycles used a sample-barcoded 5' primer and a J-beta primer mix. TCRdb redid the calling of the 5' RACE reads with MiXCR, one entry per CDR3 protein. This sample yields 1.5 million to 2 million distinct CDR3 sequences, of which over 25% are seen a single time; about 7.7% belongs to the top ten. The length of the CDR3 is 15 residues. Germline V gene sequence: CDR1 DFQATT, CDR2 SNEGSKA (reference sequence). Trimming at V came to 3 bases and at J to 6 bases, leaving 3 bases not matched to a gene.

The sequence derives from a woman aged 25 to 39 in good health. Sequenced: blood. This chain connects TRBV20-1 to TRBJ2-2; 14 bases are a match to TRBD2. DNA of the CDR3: TGCAGTGCTAGCCGACTAGCGGGGGGGCCCGGGGAGCTGTTTTTT. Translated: CSASRLAGGPGELFF.